The text below deals with one TCR beta chain. Germline assignment: CDR1 SGHAT and CDR2 FQNNGV. The CDR3 has 19 amino acids. The data originate from a study of T cells expressing NK-cell markers. TCRdb reprocessed the 5' RACE reads; each CDR3 protein has one entry and no DNA is given. This table lists about 260,000 distinct CDR3 sequences. Sample: blood T cells: a sorted CD56 or NKG2C T cell subset, CD4+ or CD8+ T cells, or bulk PBMC T cells (not recorded which). The chain uses TRBV11-2 and TRBJ2-5; TCRdb proposes TRBD2, but this gene call is untestable without DNA. This clonotype was sampled from a man aged 18 to 30 in good health. The CDR3 is CASSRQVGTSGRAGETQYF.